This T cell receptor beta chain was profiled in a study of T cell repertoires in cytomegalovirus infection. Study details: CMV epitopes, recently identified HLA-C-restricted and well-studied HLA-B-restricted, were used. Indications of both CMV infection and matching HLA type were provided by public TCR beta signatures. Overall study results and limits: Ex vivo, HLA-C-restricted CMV-specific TCR beta clonotypes prevailed over the rest of the response. Carriers of CMV plus the relevant HLA were identified by cumulative public TCR beta family frequency.

This CDR3 spans 15 amino acids. Per the germline V gene, CDR1 is PRHDT and CDR2 is FYEKMQ (reference sequence). Germline trimming cut 3 bases from V and 7 bases from J; bases unmatched to any gene: 9. On this clonotype itself: The antigen is undetermined.

Each CDR3 protein gets one entry after TCRdb re-called the reads with MiXCR. The sample has approximately 730,000 distinct CDR3 sequences; about 29% are singletons. The source was cultured CD8+ T cells from PBMCs, collected from culture after CMV antigen stimulation. The sequence came from a human donor in good health (CMV status not recorded). Some clones in this sample may be carry-over from other donors' samples. The rearrangement links TRBV13 to TRBJ2-1; 7 positions match TRBD1. CDR3 bases: TGTGCCAGCAGCTTCCGGGACAGACCTTTGAATGAGCAGTTCTTC. Translating gives CASSFRDRPLNEQFF.